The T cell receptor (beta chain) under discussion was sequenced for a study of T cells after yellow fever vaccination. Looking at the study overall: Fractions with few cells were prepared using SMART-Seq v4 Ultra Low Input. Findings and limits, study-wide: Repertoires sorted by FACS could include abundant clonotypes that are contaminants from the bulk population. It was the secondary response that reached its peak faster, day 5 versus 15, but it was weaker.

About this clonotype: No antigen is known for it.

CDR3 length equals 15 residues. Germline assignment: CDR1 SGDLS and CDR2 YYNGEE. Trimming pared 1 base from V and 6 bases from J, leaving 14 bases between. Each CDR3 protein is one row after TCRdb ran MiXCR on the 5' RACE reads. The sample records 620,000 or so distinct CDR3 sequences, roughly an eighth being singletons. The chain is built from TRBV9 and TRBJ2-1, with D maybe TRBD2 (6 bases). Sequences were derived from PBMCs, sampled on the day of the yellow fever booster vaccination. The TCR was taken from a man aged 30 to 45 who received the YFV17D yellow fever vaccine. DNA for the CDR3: TGTGCCAGCAGCGTATCCGGCGGGACTTCCAATGAGCAGTTCTTC. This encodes CASSVSGGTSNEQFF. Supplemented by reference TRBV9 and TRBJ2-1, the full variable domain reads DSGVTQTPKHLITATGQRVTLRCSPRSGDLSVYWYQQSLDQGLQFLIQYYNGEERAKGNILERFSAQQFPDLHSELNLSSLELGDSALYFCASSVSGGTSNEQFFGPGTRLTVL.